The TCR beta chain under discussion was sequenced for a study of spatial heterogeneity in lung cancer. Regarding time point: sample taken at primary tumor resection. TCRdb analysed the 5' RACE reads with MiXCR anew, one entry per CDR3 protein. The repertoire holds 20,000 to 30,000 distinct CDR3 sequences, with about 4.4% as singletons. With 1 base clipped from V and 1 base from J, the junction kept 6 bases outside the gene matches. Looked up from germline, CDR1 is LGHDT and CDR2 is YNNKEL (reference sequence). The CDR3 is 16 residues long. This clonotype was seen ten or more times. Sequencing used PBMCs, obtained at surgery. The chain employs TRBV3-1 and TRBJ2-7; 8 bases are a match to TRBD2. This clonotype was sampled from a male donor with early-stage non-small cell lung cancer. The chain's CDR3 is CASSQVGLAGSYEQYF. In DNA, the CDR3 is TGTGCCAGCAGCCAAGTGGGCCTAGCGGGTTCCTACGAGCAGTACTTC.